This is a list of T cell receptor beta chains from one sample in a study of cytomegalovirus exposure and HLA in healthy donors. The protocol was immunoSEQ multiplex PCR, while the TCRdb copy is restricted to in-frame clones and leaves out a portion. The sample has 70,000 to 100,000 clones, under 70% seen once. The sample was PBMCs. All receptors derive from a woman in her 50s in good health and CMV-seropositive. Each CDR3 is given with its conserved first and last residue. The order of the fields is D gene, J gene, V gene, clone size, CDR3 protein, CDR3 DNA. The D gene is left open where the match is weak. Size values are once, few and many counts, or a class for expanded clones, and some rows have none.

- TRBJ1-2 TRBV28 few CASKQGRGHYGYTF TGTGCCAGCAAACAAGGGAGGGGTCACTATGGCTACACCTTC
TRBD2 TRBJ2-5 TRBV6-4 - CARVTSGGETQYF TGTGCCAGGGTGACTAGCGGGGGTGAAACCCAGTACTTC
- TRBJ1-2 TRBV7-9 - CAAGVRTFNYGYTF TGTGCCGCAGGGGTCAGAACTTTTAACTATGGCTACACCTTC
TRBD1 TRBJ1-2 TRBV11-3 - CASSLPPGVEQGNYGYTF TGTGCCAGCAGCTTACCCCCAGGGGTAGAACAGGGGAACTATGGCTACACCTTC
- TRBJ2-3 TRBV9 - CASSGNPRQSSTDTQYF TGTGCCAGCAGCGGAAACCCGAGACAGTCTAGCACAGATACGCAGTATTTT
TRBD1 TRBJ1-1 TRBV30 - CAFTNGQGGTEAFF TGTGCCTTCACAAATGGACAGGGAGGCACTGAAGCTTTCTTT
- TRBJ2-5 TRBV7-9 once CASSLAEGVRETQYF TGTGCCAGCAGCTTAGCTGAGGGGGTTAGAGAGACCCAGTACTTC
TRBD1 TRBJ2-5 TRBV6-5 few CASSYSEGALETQYF TGTGCCAGCAGTTACTCAGAGGGGGCGCTGGAGACCCAGTACTTC
- TRBJ1-1 TRBV6-5 - CASSPSGENTEAFF TGTGCCAGCAGTCCCTCGGGGGAGAACACTGAAGCTTTCTTT
TRBD2 TRBJ2-3 TRBV5-1 few CASSLTSGGATDTQYF TGCGCCAGCAGCTTGACTAGCGGGGGGGCTACAGATACGCAGTATTTT
- TRBJ1-2 TRBV7-9 - CASSLRSLYYGYTF TGTGCCAGCAGCCTACGGTCCCTCTACTATGGCTACACCTTC
- TRBJ1-1 TRBV7-9 - CASSLVQGGTEAFF TGTGCCAGCAGCTTAGTTCAGGGCGGCACTGAAGCTTTCTTT
TRBD1 TRBJ1-4 TRBV6-1 few CASFDRGSTNEKLFF TGTGCCAGCTTTGACAGGGGTTCGACTAATGAAAAACTGTTTTTT
- TRBJ1-1 TRBV5-4 - CASSLLGGTEAFF TGTGCCAGCAGCTTGTTAGGGGGCACTGAAGCTTTCTTT
TRBD2 TRBJ2-5 TRBV11-3 - CASSTRTSGGETQYF TGTGCCAGCAGCACCAGGACTAGCGGGGGAGAGACCCAGTACTTC
- TRBJ2-2 TRBV29-1 few CSTRGSSNTGELFF TGCAGCACCAGGGGAAGTTCGAACACCGGGGAGCTGTTTTTT
- TRBJ1-2 TRBV7-9 few CASSLVTEFYGYTF TGTGCCAGCAGCTTAGTCACAGAATTTTATGGCTACACCTTC
TRBD2 TRBJ2-3 TRBV10-2 - CASSPPFSGTSGTQYF TGCGCCAGCAGTCCTCCTTTTTCCGGGACTAGCGGTACGCAGTATTTT
- TRBJ1-2 TRBV30 few CAWRGGWETNYGYTF TGTGCCTGGAGGGGGGGGTGGGAAACTAACTATGGCTACACCTTC
TRBD1 TRBJ1-3 TRBV4-2 - CASSQGDRGNTIYF TGTGCCAGCAGCCAAGGGGACAGGGGGAACACCATATATTTT
TRBD1 TRBJ1-2 TRBV11-2 - CASSLQGARAFGYTF TGTGCCAGCAGCTTACAGGGGGCGCGGGCCTTTGGCTACACCTTC
TRBD1 TRBJ2-1 TRBV19 - CASSTGGAYNEQFF TGTGCCAGTAGTACAGGGGGCGCCTACAATGAGCAGTTCTTC
- TRBJ2-3 TRBV9 - CASSVTGTDTQYF TGTGCCAGCAGCGTTACAGGCACAGATACGCAGTATTTT
TRBD1 TRBJ2-2 TRBV5-1 - CASSIQGQGDTGELFF TGCGCCAGCAGCATCCAAGGACAGGGCGACACCGGGGAGCTGTTTTTT
TRBD1 TRBJ1-1 TRBV11-1 - CASADRVRAFF TGTGCCAGCGCGGACAGGGTTCGAGCTTTCTTT
- TRBJ2-1 TRBV11-3 - CASSQGLTSNEQFF TGTGCCAGCAGCCAGGGATTGACTTCCAATGAGCAGTTCTTC
TRBD1 TRBJ2-2 TRBV5-1 - CASSLGQGTGELFF TGCGCCAGCAGCTTGGGACAGGGGACCGGGGAGCTGTTTTTT
TRBD2 TRBJ2-5 TRBV9 - CASSDSSGGAFNEETQYF TGTGCCAGCAGTGATTCTAGCGGGGGGGCGTTTAACGAAGAGACCCAGTACTTC
TRBD1 TRBJ2-1 TRBV9 - CASSVGGKQGADEQFF TGTGCCAGCAGCGTAGGAGGAAAACAGGGGGCGGATGAGCAGTTCTTC
- TRBJ2-7 TRBV6-1 - CASSEAWQTYEQYF TGTGCCAGCAGTGAAGCATGGCAGACCTACGAGCAGTACTTC
TRBD1 TRBJ2-3 TRBV7-2 - CASSLGQGTDTQYF TGTGCCAGCAGCTTGGGACAGGGAACAGATACGCAGTATTTT
TRBD1 TRBJ1-6 TRBV12-5 few CASGLVTGTGIPLHF TGTGCTAGTGGTTTGGTAACAGGGACAGGGATACCCCTCCACTTT
TRBD2 TRBJ2-1 TRBV7-2 - CASSEGLNNEQFF TGTGCCAGCAGCGAGGGACTAAACAATGAGCAGTTCTTC
TRBD2 TRBJ2-7 TRBV4-1 - CASSRRGGYNEQYF TGCGCCAGCAGCCGGCGGGGGGGGTACAACGAGCAGTACTTC
- TRBJ2-3 TRBV28 - CASSPFEEGTDTQYF TGTGCCAGCAGTCCTTTTGAGGAAGGCACAGATACGCAGTATTTT
- TRBJ1-6 TRBV23-1 - CASSQPPTGKLFDSYNSPLHF TGCGCCAGCAGTCAACCTCCCACAGGGAAGCTATTCGACTCCTATAATTCCCCCCTCCACTTT
- TRBJ1-2 TRBV11-3 - CASDSRLGGYGYTF TGTGCCAGCGACTCAAGGCTGGGTGGCTATGGCTACACCTTC
TRBD2 TRBJ2-5 TRBV4-2 few CASSPGLAGNTYQETQYF TGTGCCAGCAGCCCAGGACTAGCGGGGAACACGTACCAAGAGACCCAGTACTTC
- TRBJ1-6 TRBV15 - CATRRIPRAPGTNSPLHF TGTGCCACCAGGAGAATACCGAGGGCCCCGGGGACAAATTCACCCCTCCACTTT
- TRBJ1-2 TRBV29-1 - CSVERGNRRGYTF TGCAGCGTTGAGCGGGGGAACCGGCGCGGCTACACCTTC
TRBD1 TRBJ2-3 TRBV30 - CAWTRTGASTDTQYF TGTGCCTGGACCCGGACAGGGGCCAGCACAGATACGCAGTATTTT
TRBD1 TRBJ1-1 TRBV5-1 - CASSPDLTGGSMNTEAFF TGCGCCAGCAGCCCAGACCTGACAGGGGGCAGCATGAACACTGAAGCTTTCTTT
- TRBJ2-2 TRBV4-1 - CASSHHKGENTGELFF TGCGCCAGCAGCCACCACAAGGGAGAGAACACCGGGGAGCTGTTTTTT
- TRBJ1-2 TRBV5-1 few CASSSTGWRGYTF TGCGCCAGCAGCTCGACAGGCTGGAGGGGCTACACCTTC
TRBD1 TRBJ1-5 TRBV7-2 - CASSSTGTNQPQHF TGTGCCAGCAGCTCGACAGGGACCAATCAGCCCCAGCATTTT
- TRBJ2-1 TRBV13 few CASSVDYERDNEQFF TGTGCCAGCAGCGTAGACTACGAGAGGGACAATGAGCAGTTCTTC
- TRBJ1-6 TRBV10-1 few CASSQDTNSPLHF TGCGCCAGCAGTCAGGATACAAATTCACCCCTCCACTTT
- TRBJ1-2 TRBV25-1 - CASSLRAGGYTF TGTGCCAGCAGTTTAAGGGCGGGTGGCTACACCTTC
TRBD1 TRBJ1-6 TRBV28 once CASRDRGNSPLHF TGTGCCAGCAGGGACAGGGGGAATTCACCCCTCCACTTT
TRBD1 TRBJ1-6 TRBV9 few CASSGGTGGNSPLHF TGTGCCAGCAGCGGGGGGACAGGGGGCAATTCACCCCTCCACTTT
- TRBJ2-2 TRBV5-4 - CASSLDLGQDGELFF TGTGCCAGCAGCTTGGATTTGGGGCAGGACGGGGAGCTGTTTTTT
TRBD1 TRBJ1-5 TRBV7-6 - CASSVGTGGNQPQHF TGTGCCAGCAGCGTAGGGACAGGGGGCAATCAGCCCCAGCATTTT
TRBD2 TRBJ2-7 TRBV10-2 - CASSQTGQRGGGQYF TGCGCCAGCAGCCAGACGGGGCAGCGGGGGGGCGGGCAGTACTTC
TRBD1 TRBJ1-2 TRBV28 - CAGSQDRGRTYYGYTF TGTGCCGGCAGTCAGGACAGGGGGCGGACTTACTATGGCTACACCTTC
- TRBJ1-1 TRBV28 - CASTHGGENTEAFF TGTGCCAGCACCCATGGAGGGGAGAACACTGAAGCTTTCTTT
TRBD1 TRBJ2-1 TRBV7-8 few CASSLASKGQGGERYNEQFF TGTGCCAGCAGCTTAGCGAGTAAGGGACAGGGTGGAGAACGTTACAATGAGCAGTTCTTC
TRBD2 TRBJ2-5 TRBV10-3 - CAIKGSGGTQETQYF TGTGCCATCAAGGGAAGCGGGGGTACACAAGAGACCCAGTACTTC